This T cell receptor (beta chain) was documented in a study of cytomegalovirus exposure and HLA in healthy donors. General study points: Generally TCR sequences proved uncommon, though certain public TCRs appeared in numerous donors. The study listed 164 cytomegalovirus-associated TCR beta chains. A later analysis found first-cohort TCR clusters tended to co-occur in the roughly 120 validation repertoires.

The CDR3 spans 13 residues. CDR1 and CDR2 (germline): SGHAT, FQNNGV. V lost 2 bases and J 3 bases, leaving 7 bases between the germline ends. A note on this clone: Its cognate antigen is unknown.

The method was immunoSEQ multiplex PCR; TCRdb's version includes in-frame clones alone and lacks a portion of them. The sample yields about 160,000 clones, about 86% seen once. This receptor was obtained from a woman between 18 and 29 years old in good health and CMV-seronegative. Specimen: PBMCs. The chain carries TRBV11-2 and TRBJ1-1; D is uncertain. The CDR3 nucleotides read TGTGCCAGCAGCTTACTAATGGACACTGAAGCTTTCTTT. Translated: CASSLLMDTEAFF. Together with reference TRBV11-2 and TRBJ1-1, the CDR3 gives the full variable domain: EAGVAQSPRYKIIEKRQSVAFWCNPISGHATLYWYQQILGQGPKLLIQFQNNGVVDDSQLPKDRFSAERLKGVDSTLKIQPAKLEDSAVYLCASSLLMDTEAFFGQGTRLTVV.